The 24 T cell receptor beta chains reported below all come from one sample, sequenced in a study of shared clonotypes between healthy human individuals. Profiling relied on immunoSEQ multiplex PCR, and the TCRdb table lists in-frame clones only, not all of them. Among some 2,400,000 clones listed, 95% were seen once. The sample was naive CD4+ T cells sorted from blood. Subset here: CD45RA+ positively selected. The receptors originated from a man aged 18 to 30 in good health.

The chain is built from TRBV11-3 and TRBJ1-1, with no clear D. This CDR3 is built from 12 residues. Trimming removed 2 bases from V and 4 bases from J, with 5 bases in between. CDR1 and CDR2 from the germline V gene are SGHNT and YENEEA. CDR3 DNA: TGTGCCAGCAGCTTAAGCGGCACTGAAGCTTTCTTT. It yields the protein CASSLSGTEAFF.

The chain combines TRBV11-2 with TRBJ2-1, with 12 bases that match TRBD2. The trim removed 1 base at V and 9 bases at J, leaving 4 bases unmatched. The germline V gene encodes CDR1 SGHAT and CDR2 FQNNGV. CDR3 length: 15 amino acids. CDR3 in amino acids: CASSLGLAGVGEQFF. CDR3 coding DNA: TGTGCCAGCAGCTTAGGACTAGCGGGAGTCGGTGAGCAGTTCTTC.

V gene TRBV5-4 combines with J gene TRBJ1-6; tentative D call: TRBD1 (5 bases). Germline CDR1 reads SGHNT; CDR2 reads YYREEE (reference sequence). The V and J ends lost 5 bases and 8 bases respectively, with 11 bases between them. This CDR3 is 13 amino acids long. In nucleotides, the CDR3 is TGTGCCAGCAGTAGACAGTACGATTCACCCCTCCACTTT. Encoded protein: CASSRQYDSPLHF.

The rearrangement links TRBV19 to TRBJ2-6; possible D gene TRBD1, 5 bases. Deletions cut 6 bases from V and 2 bases from J, with 14 bases between. Germline V CDR1 and CDR2: LNHDA, SQIVND (reference sequence). The CDR3 contains 16 residues. The CDR3 region is CASRRPHRPGANVLTF. CDR3 bases: TGTGCCAGTAGGAGGCCCCACAGGCCTGGGGCCAACGTCCTGACTTTC.

This clone was counted once. The rearrangement links TRBV6-5 to TRBJ2-7, with a tentative D call TRBD1 (6 bases). The germline CDR1 and CDR2 sequences are MNHEY and SVGAGI. The CDR3 runs to 13 residues. V was pared by 6 bases and J by 6 bases, with 15 bases between. The CDR3 DNA reads as TGTGCCAGCAGCTCGACAGGATACGGCGAGCAGTACTTC. Translation gives CASSSTGYGEQYF.

The chain is built from TRBV30 and TRBJ2-1; a possible D gene is TRBD2 (6 bases). The CDR3 sequence is 17 residues long. CDR1 and CDR2 (germline): GTSNPN, SVGIG (reference sequence). V lost 0 bases and J 0 bases, leaving 15 bases between the germline ends. This CDR3 is CAWSVGWPLASYNEQFF. For the CDR3, the DNA is TGTGCCTGGAGTGTGGGTTGGCCACTAGCCTCCTACAATGAGCAGTTCTTC.

The chain has TRBV10-3 and TRBJ2-3; D ambiguous. Germline CDR1 reads ENHRY; CDR2 reads SYGVKD. Trimming cost V 4 bases and J 3 bases, with 11 bases left between them. The length of the CDR3 is 14 residues. The CDR3 nucleotides are TGTGCCATCAGTGGCTGGGCAAGTACAGATACGCAGTATTTT. Translating gives CAISGWASTDTQYF.

V usage is TRBV9 and J usage is TRBJ2-5; TRBD2 matches at 11 bases. The length of the CDR3 is 20 residues. J gave up 2 bases and V 1 base, and 16 bases lay outside the gene matches. Germline loops: CDR1 SGDLS, CDR2 YYNGEE. For the CDR3, the DNA is TGTGCCAGCAGCGTAACACCCTTTAGCGGGAGGGGGATAATGCAAGAGACCCAGTACTTC. This translates into CASSVTPFSGRGIMQETQYF. Full variable domain (missing parts from reference TRBV9 and TRBJ2-5): DSGVTQTPKHLITATGQRVTLRCSPRSGDLSVYWYQQSLDQGLQFLIQYYNGEERAKGNILERFSAQQFPDLHSELNLSSLELGDSALYFCASSVTPFSGRGIMQETQYFGPGTRLLVL.

This rearrangement joins TRBV19 to TRBJ1-2; 10 bases fit TRBD1. Germline CDR1 reads LNHDA; CDR2 reads SQIVND (reference sequence). Losses at the gene ends were 5 bases for V and 3 bases for J; bases not matched to a gene: 6. The CDR3 contains 15 residues. The CDR3 protein is CASSPGDRGDYGYTF. The DNA for the CDR3 is TGTGCCAGTAGTCCTGGGGACAGGGGTGACTATGGCTACACCTTC.

The V and J genes are TRBV28 and TRBJ1-2, with 12 bases identical to TRBD1. The CDR3 is made up of 19 amino acids. CDR1 and CDR2 (germline): MDHEN, SYDVKM. Trimming at V came to 7 bases and at J to 3 bases, leaving 18 bases not matched to a gene. DNA for the CDR3: TGTGCCAGCACGACCTCAACCGGGACAGGGGGCGCCGGAGACTATGGCTACACCTTC. Protein: CASTTSTGTGGAGDYGYTF.

This clone was recorded once. The chain joins TRBV30 to TRBJ2-7, with D perhaps given as TRBD1 or TRBD2 (5 bases each). Germline-derived CDR1 and CDR2 are GTSNPN and SVGIG (reference sequence). This CDR3 is 12 amino acids long. The V gene lost 0 bases and the J gene lost 6 bases, with 9 bases spanning the gap. CDR3 coding DNA: TGTGCCTGGAGTGTAAGGGGACCCGAGCAGTACTTC. Encoded protein: CAWSVRGPEQYF.

The CDR3 sequence: CASSSSPHTGELFF. CDR3 coding DNA: TGCGCCAGCAGCTCCAGCCCCCACACCGGGGAGCTGTTTTTT. The genes are TRBV5-1 and TRBJ2-2; no definite D call. The CDR3 consists of 14 residues. The V end lost 3 bases, the J end lost 3 bases, and 9 bases lay between the germline ends. Germline CDR1 is SGHRS and CDR2 is YFSETQ.

The chain recombines TRBV6-5 with TRBJ2-1; TRBD2 aligns across 8 bases. CDR3 size: 16 residues. The germline gives CDR1 MNHEY, CDR2 SVGAGI. J gave up 2 bases and V 2 bases, and 5 bases lay outside the gene matches. The CDR3 DNA sequence: TGTGCCAGCAGTTACGCTCCGGGGGGGACCTACAATGAGCAGTTCTTC. It encodes CASSYAPGGTYNEQFF.

The chain uses TRBV28 and TRBJ1-5; the match to TRBD1 covers 9 bases. The V gene end was trimmed by 7 bases and the J gene end by 7 bases; junction bases not matched to a gene: 11. Per germline, CDR1 MDHEN and CDR2 SYDVKM. This CDR3 has 15 amino acids. The CDR3: CASTSAGTGSQPQHF. In nucleotides, the CDR3 is TGTGCCAGCACCTCAGCAGGGACAGGGTCCCAGCCCCAGCATTTT.

CDR3 residues: CASSSTGYYEQYF. In DNA, the CDR3 is TGTGCCAGCTCATCAACAGGGTACTACGAGCAGTACTTC. V is TRBV18 and J is TRBJ2-7; a weak D match, TRBD1 (6 bases). V was trimmed by 5 bases and J by 3 bases, leaving 11 bases between them. Germline CDR1 reads KGHSH; CDR2 reads LQKENI. The CDR3 is 13 amino acids. Supplemented by reference TRBV18 and TRBJ2-7, the full variable domain reads NAGVMQNPRHLVRRRGQEARLRCSPMKGHSHVYWYRQLPEEGLKFMVYLQKENIIDESGMPKERFSAEFPKEGPSILRIQQVVRGDSAAYFCASSSTGYYEQYFGPGTRLTVT.

V is TRBV19 and J is TRBJ1-2; no firm D call. The CDR3 spans 15 residues. The germline V and J ends were trimmed by 6 bases and 3 bases, with 17 bases remaining between them. Germline V gives CDR1 LNHDA, CDR2 SQIVND (reference sequence). CDR3 sequence: CASRVGVAGDYGYTF. The DNA for the CDR3 is TGTGCCAGTAGGGTCGGGGTGGCAGGCGACTATGGCTACACCTTC.

This chain joins TRBV18 and TRBJ2-5; D is uncertain. The CDR3 is 13 residues long. Germline V lookup: CDR1 KGHSH, CDR2 LQKENI. V gave up 7 bases and J gave up 1 base, with 10 bases separating them. The chain's CDR3 is CASWKGPQETQYF. Here the CDR3 DNA reads TGTGCCAGCTGGAAAGGGCCCCAAGAGACCCAGTACTTC.

The chain recombines TRBV4-1 with TRBJ1-1, with D unresolved. V was clipped by 2 bases and J by 1 base, with 8 bases between them. This CDR3 has 14 residues. The germline gives CDR1 MGHRA, CDR2 YSYEKL. The CDR3 protein is CASSQTQRNTEAFF. The CDR3 DNA sequence: TGCGCCAGCAGCCAAACACAGAGGAACACTGAAGCTTTCTTT.

V usage is TRBV5-1 and J usage is TRBJ2-5; 7 positions agree with TRBD1. After removal of 4 bases from V and 2 bases from J, the junction contained 2 bases not matched to a gene. The CDR3 runs 13 residues. CDR1 SGHRS and CDR2 YFSETQ come from the germline V gene. As DNA, the CDR3 is TGCGCCAGCAGCGGGGACAGACAAGAGACCCAGTACTTC. Amino acid sequence: CASSGDRQETQYF.

The chain couples TRBV5-1 to TRBJ1-2; D remains ambiguous. Trimming stripped 3 bases from V and 2 bases from J, with 14 bases between. The CDR3 runs to 15 residues. Per germline, CDR1 SGHRS and CDR2 YFSETQ. CDR3 nucleotides: TGCGCCAGCAGCTCGGAGGGCAGAGCCAACTATGGCTACACCTTC. Translated, it gives CASSSEGRANYGYTF. The full variable domain, completed using reference TRBV5-1 and TRBJ1-2, is KAGVTQTPRYLIKTRGQQVTLSCSPISGHRSVSWYQQTPGQGLQFLFEYFSETQRNKGNFPGRFSGRQFSNSRSEMNVSTLELGDSALYLCASSSEGRANYGYTFGSGTRLTVV.

The CDR3 region has the DNA TGTGCCAGTAGTATCAACCGTGTGAAGGGTTCTAATTCACCCCTCCACTTT. Its translation: CASSINRVKGSNSPLHF. The chain uses TRBV19 and TRBJ1-6; D remains ambiguous. V was cut by 3 bases and J by 6 bases, with 18 bases left in between. The CDR3 is 17 amino acids. CDR1 and CDR2 (germline): LNHDA, SQIVND (reference sequence).

The V call is TRBV5-5, the J call TRBJ2-2; unclear D gene. V lost 1 base, J lost 4 bases, and 11 bases lay in between. Germline lookup yields CDR1 SGHKS and CDR2 YYEKEE (reference sequence). The CDR3 totals 15 residues. CDR3 DNA: TGTGCCAGCAGCTTGTTCCAACTAAGCACCGGGGAGCTGTTTTTT. Translation gives CASSLFQLSTGELFF.

This chain links TRBV10-3 with TRBJ1-4; D gene uncertain. Germline V CDR1 and CDR2: ENHRY, SYGVKD. V was pared by 3 bases and J by 8 bases, with 16 bases between. The CDR3 is 15 amino acids. The CDR3 nucleotides are TGTGCCATCAGTGATAGCAGAACCGGCCAAGAAAAACTGTTTTTT. This gives the protein CAISDSRTGQEKLFF.

V usage is TRBV6-1 and J usage is TRBJ1-2, with a weak D call TRBD1 (5 bases). V lost 4 bases to trimming and J lost 8 bases, with 20 bases between them. This CDR3 spans 15 amino acids. CDR1 is MNHNS, CDR2 SASEGT, per germline. For the CDR3, the DNA is TGTGCCAGCAGTGGGGAAACTGGCAGGGTGGTCGGCTACACCTTC. Translating it yields CASSGETGRVVGYTF.